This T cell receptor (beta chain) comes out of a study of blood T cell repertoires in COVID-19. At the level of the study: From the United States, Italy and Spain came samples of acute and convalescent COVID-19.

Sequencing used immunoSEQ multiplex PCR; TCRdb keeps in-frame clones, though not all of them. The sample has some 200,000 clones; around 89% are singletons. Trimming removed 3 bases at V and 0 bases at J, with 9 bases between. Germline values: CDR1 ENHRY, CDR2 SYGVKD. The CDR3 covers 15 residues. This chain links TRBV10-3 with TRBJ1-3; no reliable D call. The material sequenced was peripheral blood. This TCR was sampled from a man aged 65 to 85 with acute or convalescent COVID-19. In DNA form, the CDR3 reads TGTGCCATCAGTGACGGCACTAACTCTGGAAACACCATATATTTT. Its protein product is CAISDGTNSGNTIYF.